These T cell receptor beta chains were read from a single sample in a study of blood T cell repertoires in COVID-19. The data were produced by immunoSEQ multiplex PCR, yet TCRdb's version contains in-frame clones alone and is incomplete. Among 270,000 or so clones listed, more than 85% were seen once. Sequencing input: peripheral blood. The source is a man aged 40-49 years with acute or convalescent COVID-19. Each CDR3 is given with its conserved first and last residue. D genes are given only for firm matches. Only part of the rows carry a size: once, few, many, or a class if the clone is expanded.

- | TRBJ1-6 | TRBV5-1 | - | TGCGCCAGCAGACTTGGAACGGCCCATGGTCGCAGGGACTATAATTCACCCCTCCACTTT | CASRLGTAHGRRDYNSPLHF
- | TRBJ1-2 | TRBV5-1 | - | TGCGCCAGCAGCCCGGGGGGGCTGGGAGGCTACACCTTC | CASSPGGLGGYTF
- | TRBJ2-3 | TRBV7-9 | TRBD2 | TGTGCCAGCAGCCCTTCTAGCGGGATAGGCACAGATACGCAGTATTTT | CASSPSSGIGTDTQYF
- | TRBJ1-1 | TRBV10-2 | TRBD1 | TGCGCCAGCAGTCGAGGACAGGGTGGGACTGAAGCTTTCTTT | CASSRGQGGTEAFF
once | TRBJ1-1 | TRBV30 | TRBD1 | TGTGCCTGGGATCAGGGGGCTGGGGCTGAAGCTTTCTTT | CAWDQGAGAEAFF
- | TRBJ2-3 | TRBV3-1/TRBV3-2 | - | TGTGCCAGCAGCCGGGGACATCAAGACACAGATACGCAGTATTTT | CASSRGHQDTDTQYF
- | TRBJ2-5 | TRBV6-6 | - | TGTGCCAGCAGTTACCTAACACGAACCCGGGGGACCCAGTACTTC | CASSYLTRTRGTQYF
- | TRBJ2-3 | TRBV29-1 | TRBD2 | TGCAGCTCTCTTCCCAGCGGGGGGGCGGAGGATACGCAGTATTTT | CSSLPSGGAEDTQYF
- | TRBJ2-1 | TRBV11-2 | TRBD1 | TGTGCCAGCAGCCGACCCCTCGGGACAGGGGGCAATGAGCAGTTCTTC | CASSRPLGTGGNEQFF
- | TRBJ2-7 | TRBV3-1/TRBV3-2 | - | TGTGCCAGCAGCCAAGATAGGAGGGGGGGGAGCTCCTACGAGCAGTACTTC | CASSQDRRGGSSYEQYF
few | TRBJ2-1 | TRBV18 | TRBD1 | TGTGCCAGCTCATCTCGGACAGGGGGATCCTACAATGAGCAGTTCTTC | CASSSRTGGSYNEQFF
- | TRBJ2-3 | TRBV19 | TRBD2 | TGTGCCAGTTCAGCGGGACTAGCGGTTTCGGCGCAGTATTTT | CASSAGLAVSAQYF
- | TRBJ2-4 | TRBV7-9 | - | TGTGCCAGCAGCTTGAACCAGCCAGGCATTCAGTACTTC | CASSLNQPGIQYF
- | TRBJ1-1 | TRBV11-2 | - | TGTGCCAGCAGCTTAGATAGACAGAGCCTGAACACTGAAGCTTTCTTT | CASSLDRQSLNTEAFF